This TCR beta chain was obtained from a study of T-cell memory formation after mild COVID-19. Study findings and constraints: Clones that contracted from day 15 to 85 were balanced CD4/CD8, while later expanders leaned CD4+. The SARS-CoV-2 specificity of second-wave clones reaching peak at day 37 remained unverified.

A 5'RACE reaction primed in the constant segment made cDNA libraries of TCR alpha and TCR beta, and these carried sample barcodes and UMIs. TCRdb independently ran MiXCR on the 5' RACE reads; one entry per CDR3 protein. The sample lists a few hundred thousand distinct CDR3 sequences, just under 20% occurring once. The CDR3 runs 17 residues. CDR1 is SGHRS and CDR2 is YFSETQ in the germline V gene. V gave up 5 bases and J gave up 2 bases; unmatched junction bases: 14. In regard to this clonotype: Its matching antigen is unknown.

Sequencing was performed on PBMCs or a T cell subset sorted from them (not recorded which). The TCR comes from a man between 18 and 29 years old who had mild COVID-19 (a few samples of this study predate the infection). Cell type and time point are not known. This chain connects TRBV5-1 to TRBJ2-3; 7 bases are shared with TRBD2. CDR3 residues: CASRPRNQAGPTDTQYF. Here the CDR3 DNA reads TGCGCCAGCAGGCCTCGGAACCAAGCGGGGCCCACAGATACGCAGTATTTT.